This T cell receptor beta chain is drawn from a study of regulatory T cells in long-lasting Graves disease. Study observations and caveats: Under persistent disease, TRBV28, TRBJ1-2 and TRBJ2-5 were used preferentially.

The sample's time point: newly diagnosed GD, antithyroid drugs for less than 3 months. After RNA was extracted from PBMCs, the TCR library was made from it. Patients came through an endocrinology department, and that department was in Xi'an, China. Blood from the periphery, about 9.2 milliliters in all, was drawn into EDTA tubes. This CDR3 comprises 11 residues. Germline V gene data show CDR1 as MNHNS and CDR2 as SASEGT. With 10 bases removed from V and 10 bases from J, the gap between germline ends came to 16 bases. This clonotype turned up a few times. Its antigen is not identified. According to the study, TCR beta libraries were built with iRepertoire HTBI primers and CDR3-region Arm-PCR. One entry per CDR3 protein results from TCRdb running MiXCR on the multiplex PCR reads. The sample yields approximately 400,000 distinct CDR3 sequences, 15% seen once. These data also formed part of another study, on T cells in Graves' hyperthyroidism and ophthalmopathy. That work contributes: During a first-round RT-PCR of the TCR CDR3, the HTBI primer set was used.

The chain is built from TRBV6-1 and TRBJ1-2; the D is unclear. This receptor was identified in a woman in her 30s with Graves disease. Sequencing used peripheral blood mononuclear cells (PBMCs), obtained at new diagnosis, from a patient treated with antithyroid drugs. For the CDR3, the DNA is TGTGCCACCAGCCGGGGTGCATTCTACACCTTC. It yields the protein CATSRGAFYTF.